The rows below give T cell receptor beta chains drawn from one sample of a study of early T cells in non-severe SARS-CoV-2 infection. TCRdb re-called the 5' RACE reads with MiXCR, one entry per CDR3 protein. The table records roughly 56,000 distinct CDR3 sequences, approximately 9.3% of them present only once. The sample was whole blood. The receptors derive from an adult who was a healthcare worker with PCR-confirmed SARS-CoV-2 infection or an uninfected control (not recorded which). The CDR3 runs from the conserved cysteine through the conserved F or W. Each record gives: clone size, D gene, V gene, J gene, CDR3 length, CDR3 protein, CDR3 DNA. D genes are given only for firm matches. Only part of the rows carry a size: once, few, many, or a class if the clone is expanded.

size: many
D: TRBD1
V: TRBV4-1
J: TRBJ1-2
length: 18
CDR3: CASSQGDRGRPGLYGYTF
DNA: TGCGCCAGCAGCCAGGGGGACAGGGGGCGACCGGGACTCTATGGCTACACCTTC

size: few
D: TRBD2
V: TRBV7-9
J: TRBJ2-3
length: 16
CDR3: CASSTPPTSSTDTQYF
DNA: TGTGCCAGCAGCACCCCCCCGACTAGCAGTACAGATACGCAGTATTTT

size: few
D: -
V: TRBV7-6
J: TRBJ2-3
length: 16
CDR3: CASSPLSSSSTDTQYF
DNA: TGTGCCAGCAGCCCTTTATCGAGTTCTAGCACAGATACGCAGTATTTT

size: many
D: -
V: TRBV29-1
J: TRBJ2-5
length: 14
CDR3: CSVRGVQGQETQYF
DNA: TGCAGCGTTAGAGGGGTACAGGGTCAAGAGACCCAGTACTTC

size: -
D: -
V: TRBV11-2
J: TRBJ2-1
length: 12
CDR3: CASSLDRNEQFF
DNA: TGTGCCAGCAGCTTAGATCGCAATGAGCAGTTCTTC

size: -
D: TRBD1
V: TRBV7-6
J: TRBJ1-2
length: 19
CDR3: CASSPRFRVRQGEEGGYTF
DNA: TGTGCCAGCAGCCCCCGTTTCAGGGTGAGGCAGGGGGAGGAAGGTGGCTACACCTTC

size: few
D: -
V: TRBV7-3
J: TRBJ1-2
length: 13
CDR3: CASSPTGSNGYTF
DNA: TGTGCCAGCAGCCCTACAGGGAGTAATGGCTACACCTTC

size: few
D: -
V: TRBV7-3
J: TRBJ2-5
length: 13
CDR3: CASSFSSGETQYF
DNA: TGTGCCAGCAGCTTCAGCAGCGGAGAGACCCAGTACTTC

size: few
D: TRBD1
V: TRBV7-9
J: TRBJ1-2
length: 16
CDR3: CASSPIKGQVFYGYTF
DNA: TGTGCCAGCAGCCCCATAAAAGGACAGGTGTTCTATGGCTACACCTTC

size: few
D: TRBD2
V: TRBV12-3/TRBV12-4
J: TRBJ2-3
length: 15
CDR3: CASSQSGLVTDTQYF
DNA: TGTGCCAGCAGCCAATCGGGACTAGTCACAGATACGCAGTATTTT

size: many
D: -
V: TRBV6-1
J: TRBJ1-5
length: 13
CDR3: CASSVTGNQPQHF
DNA: TGTGCCAGCAGTGTGACGGGCAATCAGCCCCAGCATTTT

size: -
D: -
V: TRBV24-1
J: TRBJ2-1
length: 14
CDR3: CATSDPDSNNEQFF
DNA: TGTGCCACCAGTGATCCAGACAGCAACAATGAGCAGTTCTTC

size: -
D: TRBD2
V: TRBV20-1
J: TRBJ2-3
length: 15
CDR3: CSARESRAGSDTQYF
DNA: TGCAGTGCTAGAGAATCACGAGCGGGGTCAGATACGCAGTATTTT

size: few
D: TRBD2
V: TRBV14
J: TRBJ2-3
length: 18
CDR3: CASSLPNPAAGGTDTQYF
DNA: TGTGCCAGCAGCCTCCCAAATCCGGCAGCGGGGGGCACAGATACGCAGTATTTT

size: few
D: TRBD2
V: TRBV20-1
J: TRBJ2-1
length: 12
CDR3: CSASVAGREQFF
DNA: TGCAGTGCTAGCGTAGCGGGGCGGGAGCAGTTCTTC

size: many
D: TRBD1
V: TRBV12-5
J: TRBJ1-1
length: 14
CDR3: CASAEGQLNTEAFF
DNA: TGTGCTAGTGCCGAGGGACAGCTGAACACTGAAGCTTTCTTT

size: few
D: -
V: TRBV7-9
J: TRBJ2-3
length: 14
CDR3: CASSQNAKIDTQYF
DNA: TGTGCCAGCAGCCAGAACGCAAAAATAGATACGCAGTATTTT

size: few
D: TRBD2
V: TRBV4-2
J: TRBJ2-1
length: 20
CDR3: CASSQEVGGGASSSYNEQFF
DNA: TGTGCCAGCAGCCAAGAAGTAGGCGGGGGGGCCTCTTCCTCCTACAATGAGCAGTTCTTC

size: -
D: -
V: TRBV3-1
J: TRBJ2-2
length: 16
CDR3: CASSQEGTEIPGELFF
DNA: TGTGCCAGCAGCCAAGAGGGGACGGAAATCCCCGGGGAGCTGTTTTTT

size: many
D: -
V: TRBV12-3/TRBV12-4
J: TRBJ1-1
length: 15
CDR3: CASSNRLTMNTEAFF
DNA: TGTGCCAGCAGTAACAGGCTAACCATGAACACTGAAGCTTTCTTT

size: few
D: -
V: TRBV6-1
J: TRBJ2-3
length: 16
CDR3: CASIKLTGRSVDTQYF
DNA: TGTGCCAGCATTAAGTTAACAGGCCGAAGTGTGGATACGCAGTATTTT

size: -
D: -
V: TRBV10-1
J: TRBJ2-3
length: 13
CDR3: CATSGRGTDTQYF
DNA: TGCGCCACCTCAGGCAGAGGCACAGATACGCAGTATTTT

size: few
D: -
V: TRBV2
J: TRBJ1-4
length: 14
CDR3: CASSGDRSGEKLFF
DNA: TGTGCCAGCAGTGGCGACAGGTCGGGCGAAAAACTGTTTTTT

size: many
D: -
V: TRBV20-1
J: TRBJ1-6
length: 15
CDR3: CSALDIGSYNSPLHF
DNA: TGCAGTGCCTTGGATATTGGCTCCTATAATTCACCCCTCCACTTT

size: many
D: -
V: TRBV19
J: TRBJ2-3
length: 15
CDR3: CASRGRTQAADTQYF
DNA: TGTGCCAGTAGGGGCAGGACCCAAGCGGCAGATACGCAGTATTTT

size: -
D: -
V: TRBV11-1
J: TRBJ2-1
length: 12
CDR3: CASSFGSDVRFF
DNA: TGTGCCAGCAGCTTTGGGAGTGACGTTCGGTTCTTC

size: few
D: -
V: TRBV29-1
J: TRBJ2-2
length: 12
CDR3: CSVAREGGELFF
DNA: TGCAGCGTTGCCAGGGAAGGCGGGGAGCTGTTTTTT

size: few
D: -
V: TRBV6-5
J: TRBJ2-5
length: 14
CDR3: CASSYGGQEETQYF
DNA: TGTGCCAGCAGTTACGGGGGGCAGGAAGAGACCCAGTACTTC

size: -
D: TRBD1
V: TRBV2
J: TRBJ1-2
length: 14
CDR3: CASSERRDRDGYTF
DNA: TGTGCCAGCAGTGAACGCCGGGACAGAGATGGCTACACCTTC

size: many
D: TRBD1
V: TRBV5-4
J: TRBJ2-5
length: 16
CDR3: CASSLRQGASGETQYF
DNA: TGTGCCAGCAGCTTGAGGCAGGGGGCATCGGGGGAGACCCAGTACTTC

size: many
D: -
V: TRBV18
J: TRBJ1-1
length: 15
CDR3: CASSPGVGYGTEAFF
DNA: TGTGCCAGCTCACCAGGGGTGGGATATGGCACTGAAGCTTTCTTT

size: many
D: TRBD2
V: TRBV12-3/TRBV12-4
J: TRBJ2-2
length: 16
CDR3: CASSPRFAGGVGELFF
DNA: TGTGCCAGCAGTCCCCGTTTCGCGGGGGGCGTCGGGGAGCTGTTTTTT

size: few
D: -
V: TRBV18
J: TRBJ1-1
length: 13
CDR3: CASSPRQVTEAFF
DNA: TGTGCCAGCTCACCTCGACAGGTCACTGAAGCTTTCTTT

size: few
D: TRBD2
V: TRBV11-3
J: TRBJ2-5
length: 13
CDR3: CASSFGTRETQYF
DNA: TGTGCCAGCAGCTTCGGGACTAGAGAGACCCAGTACTTC

size: many
D: TRBD1
V: TRBV7-2
J: TRBJ2-5
length: 14
CDR3: CASSMGTAQETQYF
DNA: TGTGCCAGCAGCATGGGGACAGCGCAAGAGACCCAGTACTTC

size: -
D: TRBD2
V: TRBV13
J: TRBJ2-3
length: 18
CDR3: CASSPVGLAGANTDTQYF
DNA: TGTGCCAGCAGCCCCGTCGGGCTAGCGGGGGCCAACACAGATACGCAGTATTTT

size: -
D: -
V: TRBV5-1
J: TRBJ2-3
length: 17
CDR3: CASSLSRKPSTGDTQYF
DNA: TGCGCCAGCAGCTTGTCCAGGAAGCCTAGCACAGGAGATACGCAGTATTTT

size: few
D: -
V: TRBV14
J: TRBJ2-2
length: 13
CDR3: CASSQLEIGELFF
DNA: TGTGCCAGCAGCCAACTTGAGATAGGGGAGCTGTTTTTT

size: -
D: TRBD2
V: TRBV7-6
J: TRBJ2-1
length: 15
CDR3: CASSLKASGGGEQFF
DNA: TGTGCCAGCAGCTTAAAGGCTAGCGGGGGCGGTGAGCAGTTCTTC

size: -
D: -
V: TRBV3-1
J: TRBJ1-1
length: 12
CDR3: CATSAAGVEAFF
DNA: TGTGCCACCTCAGCCGCGGGAGTTGAAGCTTTCTTT

size: -
D: TRBD1
V: TRBV6-2/TRBV6-3
J: TRBJ1-2
length: 14
CDR3: CASRTGTGVYGYTF
DNA: TGTGCCAGCAGAACCGGGACAGGGGTCTATGGCTACACCTTC

size: -
D: -
V: TRBV3-1
J: TRBJ1-2
length: 16
CDR3: CASSPRPVMTNYGYTF
DNA: TGTGCCAGCAGCCCAAGGCCTGTGATGACTAACTATGGCTACACCTTC

size: few
D: -
V: TRBV5-1
J: TRBJ1-6
length: 18
CDR3: CASSTVSRLGADNSPLHF
DNA: TGCGCCAGCAGCACCGTTTCTCGTCTCGGGGCAGATAATTCACCCCTCCACTTT

size: -
D: -
V: TRBV5-5
J: TRBJ1-5
length: 13
CDR3: CASSLVDSQPQHF
DNA: TGTGCCAGCAGCTTGGTCGACAGTCAGCCCCAGCATTTT

size: many
D: -
V: TRBV6-6
J: TRBJ1-3
length: 15
CDR3: CASSYRAASGNTIYF
DNA: TGTGCCAGCAGTTACCGGGCAGCCTCTGGAAACACCATATATTTT

size: -
D: -
V: TRBV5-1
J: TRBJ2-5
length: 16
CDR3: CASSLVDFTLEKTQYF
DNA: TGCGCCAGCAGCTTGGTTGATTTTACGCTCGAAAAGACCCAGTACTTC

size: few
D: -
V: TRBV20-1
J: TRBJ2-5
length: 15
CDR3: CSARDSGGVQETQYF
DNA: TGCAGTGCTAGAGATTCTGGCGGGGTACAAGAGACCCAGTACTTC